The clone carrying this TCR beta chain has just one count. Its antigen is not known. This specimen belongs to a study of CD8+ T cells in alopecia areata. Background on the study: Those treated were given oral tofacitinib at 5 to 10 mg twice daily.

The treatment here: oral pan-JAK inhibitor, 5-10 mg twice daily. Sequencing templates came from extracted RNA that was reverse transcribed into cDNA. Assay used: immunoSEQ multiplex PCR; TCRdb lists only in-frame clones, some missing. The sample yields around 180,000 clones, around three fifths seen once. General study findings and limits: Compared with mice, patients displayed less clear TCR sharing, possibly for HLA-related reasons. Lesional tissue from the scalp (especially in alopecia totalis/universalis) showed higher clonality than normal scalp. Tofacitinib did not eliminate many expanded lesional clones from scalp or blood.

Trimming shortened V by 4 bases and J by 2 bases, and 13 bases separated the two germline ends. The CDR3 contains 16 residues. Germline V CDR1 and CDR2: SGHDT, YYEEEE. Sequencing used CD4+ T cells sorted from blood, obtained at week 24, from a patient treated with tofacitinib. This clonotype was sampled from a human donor with alopecia areata. The rearrangement links TRBV5-6 to TRBJ1-6, with a weak D call TRBD1 (5 bases). The CDR3 nucleotides are TGTGCCAGCAGCCGCCTCGCGGGGGCCTATAATTCACCCCTCCACTTT. As protein: CASSRLAGAYNSPLHF.